A single sample gave rise to the 19 T cell receptor beta chains below, sequenced in a study of identifying expanded T cells in peripheral blood. This table comes from immunoSEQ multiplex PCR, and its TCRdb copy is limited to in-frame clones, with some not included. Found here are nearly 60,000 clones, approximately 90% of them singletons; the top ten hold around 3.5%. The sample comprised blood. The receptors originated from a person aged 18 to 75 in good health.

The CDR3 nucleotides read TGTGCCAGTAGTATCCTGGGACAGGAGTACTATGGCTACACCTTC. Its protein is CASSILGQEYYGYTF. The gene calls are TRBV19 and TRBJ1-2; TRBD1 matches 8 bases. This CDR3 comprises 15 residues. Looked up from germline, CDR1 is LNHDA and CDR2 is SQIVND (reference sequence). J gave up 3 bases and V 3 bases, and 6 bases lay outside the gene matches.

The chain uses TRBV21-1 and TRBJ2-7. TRBV21-1 is described as a pseudogene. CDR3 length equals 15 residues. CDR3 bases: TGTGCCAGCAGCATAAGAGAACAAAAGACCTACGAGCAGTACTTC. The encoded protein is CASSIREQKTYEQYF.

This rearrangement joins TRBV27 to TRBJ2-2, with 8 bases identical to TRBD2. V was pared by 6 bases and J by 1 base, with 7 bases of the junction left unmatched. Germline V lookup: CDR1 MNHEY, CDR2 SMNVEV (reference sequence). The length of the CDR3 is 16 residues. The CDR3 region is CASRGGGLLNTGELFF. The CDR3 coding sequence is TGTGCCAGCAGAGGCGGGGGGCTGCTGAACACCGGGGAGCTGTTTTTT.

This clone was counted once. V usage is TRBV25-1 and J usage is TRBJ1-3; D is possibly TRBD1 (5 bases). V was clipped by 2 bases and J by 1 base, with 6 bases between them. Germline CDR1 reads MGHDK; CDR2 reads SYGVNS. The CDR3 sequence is 14 residues long. CDR3 nucleotides: TGTGCCAGCAGTGAACCAGGGTCTGGAAACACCATATATTTT. Its protein product is CASSEPGSGNTIYF. The full variable domain, rest sourced from reference TRBV25-1 and TRBJ1-3, is EADIYQTPRYLVIGTGKKITLECSQTMGHDKMYWYQQDPGMELHLIHYSYGVNSTEKGDLSSESTVSRIRTEHFPLTLESARPSHTSQYLCASSEPGSGNTIYFGEGSWLTVV.

This chain connects TRBV29-1 to TRBJ1-2, with a tentative D call TRBD1 (6 bases). Germline V lookup: CDR1 SQVTM, CDR2 ANQGSEA. Trimming took 7 bases from V and 8 from J, leaving 20 bases between them. The length of the CDR3 is 13 residues. The CDR3 here is CSDRGAGPAGYTF. The CDR3 nucleotides read TGCAGCGATAGGGGGGCCGGACCAGCGGGCTACACCTTC.

The rearrangement uses TRBV11-2 and TRBJ1-2; D might be TRBD1 (6 bases). V lost 6 bases and J 4 bases, leaving 15 bases between the germline ends. The germline V gene encodes CDR1 SGHAT and CDR2 FQNNGV. The CDR3 contains 14 residues. This chain's CDR3 is CASSRTGFTYGYTF. CDR3 nucleotides: TGTGCCAGCAGTCGCACAGGGTTTACCTATGGCTACACCTTC.

This chain uses TRBV28 with TRBJ2-3; 7 bases match TRBD2. The CDR3 is made up of 15 amino acids. Per the germline V gene, CDR1 is MDHEN and CDR2 is SYDVKM. J lost 2 bases, V lost 8 bases, and 10 bases had no gene match. CDR3 amino acids: CASGTRLALTDTQYF. CDR3 sequence (DNA): TGTGCCAGCGGCACTCGACTAGCTCTCACAGATACGCAGTATTTT.

This chain joins TRBV7-2 and TRBJ2-6, with D unresolved. The germline V and J ends were trimmed by 5 bases and 0 bases, with 17 bases remaining between them. Germline CDR1 reads SGHTA; CDR2 reads FQGNSA. The CDR3 has 18 residues. Written as DNA, the CDR3 is TGTGCCAGCAGCGCCCGGCGACGTCTTGTCTCTGGGGCCAACGTCCTGACTTTC. It encodes CASSARRRLVSGANVLTF.

The genes are TRBV5-1 and TRBJ1-4, with D perhaps matching TRBD1 (5 bases). Trimming removed 0 bases from V and 6 bases from J, with 12 bases in between. The CDR3 spans 15 residues. Germline CDR1 and CDR2: SGHRS and YFSETQ. The CDR3 nucleotides read TGCGCCAGCAGCTTGGGGGGCCTACCTGATGAAAAACTGTTTTTT. It encodes CASSLGGLPDEKLFF.

The CDR3 DNA reads TGTGCCAGCTCACTAACCGTTGGGAGTGACAACAATGAGCAGTTCTTC. Its protein product is CASSLTVGSDNNEQFF. V is TRBV18 and J is TRBJ2-1, with a possible D match to TRBD2 (5 bases). The V gene's germline CDR1 is KGHSH and CDR2 LQKENI. V was pared by 4 bases and J by 5 bases, with 18 bases between. The CDR3 is 16 residues long. The full variable domain, completed using reference TRBV18 and TRBJ2-1, is NAGVMQNPRHLVRRRGQEARLRCSPMKGHSHVYWYRQLPEEGLKFMVYLQKENIIDESGMPKERFSAEFPKEGPSILRIQQVVRGDSAAYFCASSLTVGSDNNEQFFGPGTRLTVL.

This clone has just a few counts. The chain has TRBV5-1 and TRBJ1-1; no clear D gene. The CDR3 spans 13 residues. The V end was cut by 2 bases, the J end by 9 bases, with 14 bases between. Germline V gene data show CDR1 as SGHRS and CDR2 as YFSETQ. CDR3: CASSLVGVPKAFF. The CDR3 nucleotides are TGCGCCAGCAGCTTAGTCGGGGTTCCAAAAGCTTTCTTT.

The chain carries TRBV29-1 and TRBJ2-7; 9 bases match TRBD1. The trim removed 7 bases at V and 5 bases at J, leaving 12 bases unmatched. CDR1 and CDR2 from the germline V gene are SQVTM and ANQGSEA. CDR3 size: 14 residues. CDR3 in amino acids: CSADAGTGRNEQYF. CDR3 nucleotide sequence: TGCAGCGCCGACGCCGGGACAGGGAGGAACGAGCAGTACTTC.

This clone was seen only once. The genes are TRBV28 and TRBJ1-2; 7 nucleotides match TRBD1. Germline values: CDR1 MDHEN, CDR2 SYDVKM. The CDR3 spans 14 residues. Trimming took 3 bases from V and 2 from J; bases not matched to a gene: 3. The CDR3, as DNA: TGTGCCAGCAGTTTCGAGGGGGCAAACTATGGCTACACCTTC. Amino acid sequence: CASSFEGANYGYTF.

The chain's CDR3 is CASSPDRGLNYGYTF. The CDR3 nucleotides read TGTGCCAGCTCACCGGACAGGGGGCTTAACTATGGCTACACCTTC. This rearrangement joins TRBV18 to TRBJ1-2, with TRBD1 matching 11 bases. Germline V gene sequence: CDR1 KGHSH, CDR2 LQKENI. V shed 3 bases and J 1 base; nucleotides not matched to a gene: 1. This CDR3 has 15 residues.

This chain joins TRBV27 and TRBJ2-1; 11 bases agree with TRBD1. The CDR3 is 17 residues long. After removal of 6 bases from V and 4 bases from J, the junction contained 11 bases not matched to a gene. The V gene's germline CDR1 is MNHEY and CDR2 SMNVEV (reference sequence). The CDR3 loop reads CASSRDTGTGGYNEQFF. CDR3 nucleotide sequence: TGTGCCAGCAGCCGAGACACCGGGACAGGGGGATACAATGAGCAGTTCTTC.

The genes are TRBV5-1 and TRBJ2-5; 9 bases align to TRBD1. This CDR3 region has 14 residues. V trimming: 2 bases; J trimming: 6 bases; junction bases outside the gene matches: 5. From germline, CDR1 is SGHRS and CDR2 YFSETQ. The CDR3 sequence: CASSLGTGYKTQYF. The CDR3 DNA reads TGCGCCAGCAGCTTAGGGACAGGGTACAAGACCCAGTACTTC.

This clone has just one count. The J gene is TRBJ2-2, the V gene TRBV11-3, with D uncertain. The CDR3 covers 12 residues. The germline CDR1 and CDR2 sequences are SGHNT and YENEEA. Trimming stripped 5 bases from V and 8 bases from J, with 9 bases between. The CDR3 sequence: CASSGKWGELFF. DNA for the CDR3: TGTGCCAGCAGCGGAAAATGGGGGGAGCTGTTTTTT.

The chain joins TRBV9 to TRBJ1-1; 9 bases match TRBD1. J gave up 5 bases and V 2 bases, and 1 base lay outside the gene matches. Germline CDR1 SGDLS, CDR2 YYNGEE. This CDR3 comprises 13 residues. This CDR3 reads CASSVGTGTEAFF. The CDR3, as DNA: TGTGCCAGCAGCGTGGGGACAGGGACTGAAGCTTTCTTT.

This sequence joins TRBV21-1 and TRBJ1-5. TRBV21-1 is a pseudogene. The CDR3 contains 18 residues. The CDR3 DNA sequence: TGTGCCAGCAGCAAAAAGGGGAGGGGGGGAGGAAGCAATCAGCCCCAGCATTTT. The encoded protein is CASSKKGRGGGSNQPQHF.